What follows describes a single T cell receptor beta chain. Its antigen remains unknown. These data are taken from a study of cytomegalovirus exposure and HLA in healthy donors. Overall study findings and caveats: As a later analysis showed, a missense DCLRE1C variant was linked to trimming of TCR beta V- and J-genes.

The study ran its PCR with 60 Vbeta and 13 Jbeta primers. This table comes from immunoSEQ multiplex PCR, and its TCRdb copy is limited to in-frame clones, with some not included. The sample shows around 180,000 clones, roughly 84% of them seen only once. This receptor was taken from a girl aged 2 to 10 in good health and CMV-seropositive. The source material was PBMCs.

CDR3 sequence (DNA): TGTGCCAGCAGCGTAGTATGCCGGGAAATAAGCTACGAGCAGTACTTC. It codes for CASSVVCREISYEQYF. V and J are TRBV9 and TRBJ2-7; a weak D match, TRBD2 (5 bases). Germline loops: CDR1 SGDLS, CDR2 YYNGEE. The CDR3 is made up of 16 amino acids. Between the trimmed V and J ends, which lost 0 bases and 3 bases, there was a span of 16 bases.